This T cell receptor (beta chain) emerged from a study of cytomegalovirus exposure and HLA in healthy donors. The PCR employed 60 Vbeta primers together with 13 Jbeta primers. TCRdb's copy holds only in-frame clones and misses some; the assay was immunoSEQ multiplex PCR. Seen here are about 180,000 clones, 84% observed once, and the top ten hold approximately 1.2%. CDR3 size: 16 residues. Germline V gene lookup returns CDR1 MNHEY and CDR2 SVGAGI. V shed 2 bases, J shed 2 bases, and the junction held 5 bases outside the gene matches. The genes are TRBV6-5 and TRBJ2-3; TRBD2 aligns across 9 bases. This sequence originates from a girl under 10 years old in good health and CMV-seropositive. Sequenced: PBMCs. The CDR3 DNA follows: TGTGCCAGCAGTTACGACAAGCGGGAGGACACAGATACGCAGTATTTT. It is translated as CASSYDKREDTDTQYF.